Listed below are T cell receptor beta chains from one sample, sequenced in a study of neurological immune-mediated disorders. MiXCR was run by TCRdb on the 5' RACE reads, yielding one entry per CDR3 protein. The sample has some 65,000 distinct CDR3 sequences, 3.5% to 5% seen once. The source material was PBMCs. The receptors come from a man aged 50 or older with multiple sclerosis. Each CDR3 is given with its conserved first and last residue. The D gene is left open where the match is weak. Only part of the rows carry a size: once, few, many, or a class if the clone is expanded.

cdr3_length	v_call	j_call	clone_size	d_call	cdr3_nt	cdr3_aa
12	TRBV3-1	TRBJ1-1	many	-	TGTGCCAGCAGCCAAGTCTACACTGAAGCTTTCTTT	CASSQVYTEAFF
16	TRBV10-3	TRBJ2-2	-	TRBD1	TGTGCCATCAGTTCCCCGGGACAGGGAGGCCCCGGGGAGCTGTTTTTT	CAISSPGQGGPGELFF
13	TRBV7-9	TRBJ2-4	many	-	TGTGCCAGCAGCTTAGGGGGTGAAAACATTCAGTACTTC	CASSLGGENIQYF
12	TRBV27	TRBJ1-5	many	-	TGTGCCAGCAGTAGCGGGAATCAGCCCCAGAATTTT	CASSSGNQPQNF
14	TRBV2	TRBJ1-4	-	TRBD1	TGTGCCAGCAGGAGGACAGGGGTCGGAGAAAAACTGTTTTTT	CASRRTGVGEKLFF
16	TRBV7-2	TRBJ2-3	many	-	TGTGCCAGCAGCTTAGCAGGGGGATGGGCGGCAGATACGCAGTATTTT	CASSLAGGWAADTQYF
15	TRBV20-1	TRBJ2-3	many	TRBD2	TGCAGTGCTCAGAGGGGAGGGGTTCGCACAGATACGCAGTATTTT	CSAQRGGVRTDTQYF
15	TRBV11-3	TRBJ2-1	-	TRBD1	TGTGCCAGCAGCTTAGACCGGGGGACAGGGAATGAGCAGTTCTTC	CASSLDRGTGNEQFF
13	TRBV6-5	TRBJ2-3	few	-	TGTGCCAGTAGGGCGCCTAGCACAGATACGCAGTATTTT	CASRAPSTDTQYF
15	TRBV4-2	TRBJ1-5	many	-	TGTGCCAGCAGCCAAGATTTTCAGGGGCTTAAGCCCCAGAATTTT	CASSQDFQGLKPQNF
14	TRBV12-3/TRBV12-4	TRBJ1-5	many	-	TGTGCCAGCAGTTTTATTGGTGGCAATCAGCCCCAGAATTTT	CASSFIGGNQPQNF
13	TRBV6-5	TRBJ1-1	many	-	TGTGCCAGCAGTTACTCCAGGAACACTGAAGCTTTCTTT	CASSYSRNTEAFF
16	TRBV9	TRBJ2-6	many	-	TGTGCCAGCAGCGTAGGAGTGGGGCCCGGGGCCAACGTCCTGACTTTC	CASSVGVGPGANVLTF
12	TRBV7-3	TRBJ2-5	many	-	TGTGCCAGCAGCTTACTGGGGGAGACCCAGTACTTC	CASSLLGETQYF
13	TRBV7-9	TRBJ1-2	many	-	TGTGCCAGCAGCTATACGGGCGGCGAAGGCTACACCTTC	CASSYTGGEGYTF
12	TRBV6-1	TRBJ1-1	many	-	TGTGCCAGCAGATTGGGGAACGCTGAAGCTTTCTTT	CASRLGNAEAFF
14	TRBV18	TRBJ1-1	few	-	TGTGCCAGCTCGTCGGGTCCCCTAAGCACTGAAGCTTTCTTT	CASSSGPLSTEAFF
19	TRBV5-1	TRBJ2-3	few	TRBD2	TGCGCCAGCAGCCTCCTGGGACTAGCGGGGGGGCTCGGCACAGATACGCAGTATTTT	CASSLLGLAGGLGTDTQYF
15	TRBV10-3	TRBJ2-3	-	TRBD2	TGTGCCATCAGTGAGAGGCGGGGGTACACAGATACGCAGTATTTT	CAISERRGYTDTQYF
15	TRBV4-2	TRBJ1-1	many	TRBD1	TGTGCCAGCAGCCAAGGGGACAGCTATAACACTGAAGCTTTCTTT	CASSQGDSYNTEAFF
15	TRBV5-1	TRBJ1-5	many	TRBD1	TGCGCCAGCAGCTTGGGACAGGGGGCAAGTCAGCCCCAGAATTTT	CASSLGQGASQPQNF
15	TRBV7-8	TRBJ2-2	-	TRBD1	TGTGCCAGCAGCTTTGGGGACAGTAGCATGGGGGAGCTGTTTTTT	CASSFGDSSMGELFF
14	TRBV20-1	TRBJ2-3	many	TRBD1	TGCAGTGCTAGGAGGGGGACAGGGCTACATACGCAGTATTTT	CSARRGTGLHTQYF
13	TRBV12-3/TRBV12-4	TRBJ2-1	-	-	TGTGCCAGTAGACAGAGCGTTTACAATGAGCAGTTCTTC	CASRQSVYNEQFF
14	TRBV7-3	TRBJ2-2	-	-	TGTGCCAGCAGCTTAGGGGCAGGGGCCGGGGAGCTGTTTTTT	CASSLGAGAGELFF
18	TRBV15	TRBJ2-2	many	TRBD1	TGTGCCACCAGCAGAAGTAGACAGGGATCGAGGCACACCGGGGAGCTGTTTTTT	CATSRSRQGSRHTGELFF
16	TRBV25-1	TRBJ2-1	many	TRBD2	TGTGCCAGCAGTGATTGGCGGGGGGCTGGGTACAATGAGCAGTTCTTC	CASSDWRGAGYNEQFF
13	TRBV20-1	TRBJ1-2	few	-	TGCAGTGCTACCCGGGAAAAAAATTATGGCTACACCTTC	CSATREKNYGYTF
17	TRBV5-1	TRBJ2-5	many	TRBD2	TGCGCCAGCAGCTTATGGGAGAGACTAGCGGGCGAAGAGACCCAGTACTTC	CASSLWERLAGEETQYF